This T cell receptor (beta chain) was captured by sequencing in a study of CD8+ T cells in alopecia areata. Study-wide results and limits: Resident alphabeta T-cell populations of normal skin are likewise subject to sequencing in scalp samples.

Notes on this clone: Antigen unknown.

Extraction and reverse transcription of RNA yielded cDNA as the sequencing template. This table comes from immunoSEQ multiplex PCR, and its TCRdb copy is limited to in-frame clones, with some not included. Of about 140,000 clones listed, 55% are singletons. The CDR3 consists of 13 residues. V was shortened by 2 bases and J by 6 bases, with 10 bases between the two germline ends. In germline, CDR1 is SNHLY, CDR2 FYNNEI. The chain joins TRBV2 to TRBJ1-1; D is uncertain. Input material: CD4+ T cells sorted from blood. The clonotype comes from a human donor in good health. CDR3 protein: CASSESGDAEAFF. The CDR3 DNA reads as TGTGCCAGCAGTGAAAGTGGAGACGCTGAAGCTTTCTTT.